This TCR beta chain was profiled in a study of T cells after posttransplantation cyclophosphamide. The method was immunoSEQ multiplex PCR; TCRdb's version includes in-frame clones alone and lacks a portion of them. The top ten hold approximately 0.59% of the sample, which has approximately 22,000 clones, almost 75% seen once. Trimming at V came to 6 bases and at J to 6 bases, leaving 16 bases not matched to a gene. Germline assignment: CDR1 MDHEN and CDR2 SYDVKM. The CDR3 spans 17 residues. The V call is TRBV28, the J call TRBJ2-2; 7 bases fit TRBD2. The TCR was taken from a woman aged 55-70 years in good health, CMV-negative, and a related stem cell transplant donor. The sample consisted of memory CD4+ T cells sorted from PBMCs. The CDR3 spells CASRRQTGGSRAGELFF. The CDR3 DNA reads TGTGCCAGCAGACGCCAAACGGGCGGGAGCCGGGCCGGGGAGCTGTTTTTT. Using reference TRBV28 and TRBJ2-2 for the parts outside the CDR3, the full variable domain is DVKVTQSSRYLVKRTGEKVFLECVQDMDHENMFWYRQDPGLGLRLIYFSYDVKMKEKGDIPEGYSVSREKKERFSLILESASTNQTSMYLCASRRQTGGSRAGELFFGEGSRLTVL.